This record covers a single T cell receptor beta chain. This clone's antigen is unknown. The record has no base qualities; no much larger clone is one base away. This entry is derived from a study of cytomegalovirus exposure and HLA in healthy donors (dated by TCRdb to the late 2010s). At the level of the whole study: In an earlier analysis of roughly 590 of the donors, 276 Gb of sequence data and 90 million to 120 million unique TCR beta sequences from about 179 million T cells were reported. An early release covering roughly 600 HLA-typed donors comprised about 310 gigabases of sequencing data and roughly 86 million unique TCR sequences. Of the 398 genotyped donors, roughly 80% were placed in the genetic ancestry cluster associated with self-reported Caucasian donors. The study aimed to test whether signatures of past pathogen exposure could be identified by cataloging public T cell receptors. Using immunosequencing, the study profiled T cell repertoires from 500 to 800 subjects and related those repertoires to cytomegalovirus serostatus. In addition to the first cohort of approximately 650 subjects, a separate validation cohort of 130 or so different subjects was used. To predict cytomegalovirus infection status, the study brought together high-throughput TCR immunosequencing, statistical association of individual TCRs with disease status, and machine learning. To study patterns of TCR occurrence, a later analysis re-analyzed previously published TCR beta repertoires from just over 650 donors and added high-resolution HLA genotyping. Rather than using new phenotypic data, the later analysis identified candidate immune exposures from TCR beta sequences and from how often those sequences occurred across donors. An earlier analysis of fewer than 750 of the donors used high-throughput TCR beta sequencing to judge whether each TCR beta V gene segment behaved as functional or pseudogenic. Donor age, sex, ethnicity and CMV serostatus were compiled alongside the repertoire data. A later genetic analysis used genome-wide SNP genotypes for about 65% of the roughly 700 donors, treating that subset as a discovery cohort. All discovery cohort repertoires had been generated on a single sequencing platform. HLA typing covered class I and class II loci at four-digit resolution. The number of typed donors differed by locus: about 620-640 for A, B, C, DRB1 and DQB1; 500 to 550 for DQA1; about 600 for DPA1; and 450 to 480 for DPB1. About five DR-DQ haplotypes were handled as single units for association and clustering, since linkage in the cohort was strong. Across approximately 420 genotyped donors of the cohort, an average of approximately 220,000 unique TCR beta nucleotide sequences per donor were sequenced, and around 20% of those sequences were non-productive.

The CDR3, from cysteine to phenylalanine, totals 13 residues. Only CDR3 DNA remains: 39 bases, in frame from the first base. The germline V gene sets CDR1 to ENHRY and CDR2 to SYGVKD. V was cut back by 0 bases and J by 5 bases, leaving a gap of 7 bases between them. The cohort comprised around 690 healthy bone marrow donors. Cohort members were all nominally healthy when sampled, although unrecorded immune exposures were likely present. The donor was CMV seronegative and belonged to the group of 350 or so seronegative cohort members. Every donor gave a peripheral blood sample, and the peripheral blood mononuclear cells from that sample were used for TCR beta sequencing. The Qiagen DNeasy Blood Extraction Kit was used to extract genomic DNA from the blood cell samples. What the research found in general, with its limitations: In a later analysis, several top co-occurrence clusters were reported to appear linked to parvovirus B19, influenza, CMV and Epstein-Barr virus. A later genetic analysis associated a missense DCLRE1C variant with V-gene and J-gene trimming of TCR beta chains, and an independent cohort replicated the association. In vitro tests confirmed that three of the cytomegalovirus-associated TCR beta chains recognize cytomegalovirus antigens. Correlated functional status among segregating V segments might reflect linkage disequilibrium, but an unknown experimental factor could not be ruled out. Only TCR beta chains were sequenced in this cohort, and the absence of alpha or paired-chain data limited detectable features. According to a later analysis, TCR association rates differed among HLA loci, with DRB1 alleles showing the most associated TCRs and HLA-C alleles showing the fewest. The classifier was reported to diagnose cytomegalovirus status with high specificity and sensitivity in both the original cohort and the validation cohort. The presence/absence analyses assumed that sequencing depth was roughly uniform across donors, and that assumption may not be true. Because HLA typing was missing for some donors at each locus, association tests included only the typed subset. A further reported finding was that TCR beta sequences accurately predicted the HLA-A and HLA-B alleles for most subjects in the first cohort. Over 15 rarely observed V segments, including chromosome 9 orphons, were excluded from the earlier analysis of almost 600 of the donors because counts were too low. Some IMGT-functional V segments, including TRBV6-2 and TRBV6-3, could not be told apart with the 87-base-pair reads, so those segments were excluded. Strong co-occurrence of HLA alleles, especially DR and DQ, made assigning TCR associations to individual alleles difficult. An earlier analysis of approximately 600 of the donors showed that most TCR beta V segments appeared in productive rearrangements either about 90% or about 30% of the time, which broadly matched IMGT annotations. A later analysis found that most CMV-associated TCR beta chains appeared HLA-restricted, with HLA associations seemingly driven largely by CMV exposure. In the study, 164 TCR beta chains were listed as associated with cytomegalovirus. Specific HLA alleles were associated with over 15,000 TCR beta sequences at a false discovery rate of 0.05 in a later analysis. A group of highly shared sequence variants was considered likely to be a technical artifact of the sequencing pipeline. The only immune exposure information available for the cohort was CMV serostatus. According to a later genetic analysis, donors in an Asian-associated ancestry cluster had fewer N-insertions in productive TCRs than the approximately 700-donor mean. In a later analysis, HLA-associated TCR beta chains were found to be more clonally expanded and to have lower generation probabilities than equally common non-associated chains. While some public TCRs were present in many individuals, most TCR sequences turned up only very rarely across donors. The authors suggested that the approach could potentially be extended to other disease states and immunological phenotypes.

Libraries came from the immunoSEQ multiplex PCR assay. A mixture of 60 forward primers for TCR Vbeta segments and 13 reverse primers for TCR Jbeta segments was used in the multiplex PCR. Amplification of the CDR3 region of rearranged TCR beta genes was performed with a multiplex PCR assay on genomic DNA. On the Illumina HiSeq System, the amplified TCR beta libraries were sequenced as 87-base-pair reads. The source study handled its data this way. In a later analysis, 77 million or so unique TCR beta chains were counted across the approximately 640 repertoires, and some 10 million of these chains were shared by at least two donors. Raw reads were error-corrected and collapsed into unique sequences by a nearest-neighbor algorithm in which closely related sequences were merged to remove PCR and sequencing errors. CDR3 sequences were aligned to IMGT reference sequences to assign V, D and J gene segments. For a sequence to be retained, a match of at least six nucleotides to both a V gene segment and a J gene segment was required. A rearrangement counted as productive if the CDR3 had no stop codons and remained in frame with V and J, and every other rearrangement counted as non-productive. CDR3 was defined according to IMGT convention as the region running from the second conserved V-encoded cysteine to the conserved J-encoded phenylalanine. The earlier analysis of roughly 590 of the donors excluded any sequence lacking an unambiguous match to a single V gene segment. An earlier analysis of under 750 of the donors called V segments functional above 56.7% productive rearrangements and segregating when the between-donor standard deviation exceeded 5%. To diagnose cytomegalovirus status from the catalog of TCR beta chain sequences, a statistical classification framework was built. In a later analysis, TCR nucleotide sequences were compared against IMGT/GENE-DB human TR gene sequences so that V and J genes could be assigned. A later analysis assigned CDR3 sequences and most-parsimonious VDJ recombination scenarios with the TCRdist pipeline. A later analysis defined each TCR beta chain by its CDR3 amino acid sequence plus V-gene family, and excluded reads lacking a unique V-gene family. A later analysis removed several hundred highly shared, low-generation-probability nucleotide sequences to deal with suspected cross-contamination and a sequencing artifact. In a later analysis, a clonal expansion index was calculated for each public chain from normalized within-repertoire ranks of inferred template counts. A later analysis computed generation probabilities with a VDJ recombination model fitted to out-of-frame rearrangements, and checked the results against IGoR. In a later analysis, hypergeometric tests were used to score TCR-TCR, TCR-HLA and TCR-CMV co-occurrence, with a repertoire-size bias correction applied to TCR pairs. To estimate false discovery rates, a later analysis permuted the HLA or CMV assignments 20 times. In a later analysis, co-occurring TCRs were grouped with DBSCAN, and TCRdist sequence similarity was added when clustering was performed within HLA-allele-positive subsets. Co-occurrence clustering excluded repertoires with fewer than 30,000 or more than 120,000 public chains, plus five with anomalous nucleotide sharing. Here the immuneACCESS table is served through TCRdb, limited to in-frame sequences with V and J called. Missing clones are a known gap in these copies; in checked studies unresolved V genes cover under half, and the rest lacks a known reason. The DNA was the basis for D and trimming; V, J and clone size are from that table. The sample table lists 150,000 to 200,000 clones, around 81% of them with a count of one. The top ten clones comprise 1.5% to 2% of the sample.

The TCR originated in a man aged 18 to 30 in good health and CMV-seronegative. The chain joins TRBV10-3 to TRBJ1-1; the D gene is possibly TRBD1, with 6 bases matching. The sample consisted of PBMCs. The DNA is TGTGCCATCAGTGAGTCCCAGGGGACTGAAGCTTTCTTT. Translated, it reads CAISESQGTEAFF.